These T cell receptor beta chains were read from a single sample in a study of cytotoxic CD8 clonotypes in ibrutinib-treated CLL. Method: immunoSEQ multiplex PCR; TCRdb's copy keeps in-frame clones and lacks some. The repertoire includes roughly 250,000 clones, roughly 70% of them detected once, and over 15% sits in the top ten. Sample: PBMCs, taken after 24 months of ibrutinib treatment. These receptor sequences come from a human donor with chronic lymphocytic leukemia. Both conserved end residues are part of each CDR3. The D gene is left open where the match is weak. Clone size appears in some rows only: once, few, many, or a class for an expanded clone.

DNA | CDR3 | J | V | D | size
TGTGCCAGCAGCGTGACTAGCACAGATACGCAGTATTTT | CASSVTSTDTQYF | TRBJ2-3 | TRBV9 | - | -
TGTGCCAGCAGCGCATTGGGGGCGGGAGGGCCATACGAGCAGTACTTC | CASSALGAGGPYEQYF | TRBJ2-7 | TRBV9 | TRBD2 | -
TGTGCCAGCAGCTTAGGGGTGACAGCGGGCTCCGGAAACACCATATATTTT | CASSLGVTAGSGNTIYF | TRBJ1-3 | TRBV11-1 | - | -
TGTGCCAGCAGCCCCGGATTCGGGGGCACTGAAGCTTTCTTT | CASSPGFGGTEAFF | TRBJ1-1 | TRBV7-9 | - | -
TGCGCCAGCAGTGGATCTCCCGGGAGGGGCCCCTACGAGCAGTACTTC | CASSGSPGRGPYEQYF | TRBJ2-7 | TRBV10-1 | TRBD2 | -
TGTGCCAGCAGCCAGGAACTAGCGGGAGTAAGTCACGAGCAGTACTTC | CASSQELAGVSHEQYF | TRBJ2-7 | TRBV4-2 | TRBD2 | -
TGTGCCAGCAGCGTAGGGCAGGGGGCAAATCAGCCCCAGCATTTT | CASSVGQGANQPQHF | TRBJ1-5 | TRBV9 | TRBD1 | -
TGTGCCAGCAGTCAGGGGACAGCCCTATGGGAAGCTTTCTTT | CASSQGTALWEAFF | TRBJ1-1 | TRBV6-5 | TRBD1 | -
TGCAGCGTTGAGGGACAGACAGATACGCAGTATTTT | CSVEGQTDTQYF | TRBJ2-3 | TRBV29-1 | TRBD1 | -
TGTGCCAGCAGTTTCTCCGACAGTGAAGCTTTCTTT | CASSFSDSEAFF | TRBJ1-1 | TRBV28 | - | few
TGTGCCAGCAGGGAACTCACAGGGTACAACGGGGAGCTGTTTTTT | CASRELTGYNGELFF | TRBJ2-2 | TRBV27 | - | -
TGTGCCAGTAGTATGGGGGACTATGGCTACACCTTC | CASSMGDYGYTF | TRBJ1-2 | TRBV19 | - | few
TGCGCCAGCAGCCAAGCCGTCCCGGGTCCCCGCTCCTACTACGAGCAGTACTTC | CASSQAVPGPRSYYEQYF | TRBJ2-7 | TRBV4-1 | - | -
TGTGCCAGCTCACCACACGACCAAGGTGGGCAGTTCTTC | CASSPHDQGGQFF | TRBJ2-1 | TRBV18 | - | -
TGTGCCAGCAGCGAGACAGGGGGGAACACTGAAGCTTTCTTT | CASSETGGNTEAFF | TRBJ1-1 | TRBV13 | TRBD1 | -
TGTGCCAGCGGGGGGGACGGGACCTACAATGAGCAGTTCTTC | CASGGDGTYNEQFF | TRBJ2-1 | TRBV27 | TRBD2 | few
TGCGCCAGCAGCGTAACAGGGGACACCGGGGAGCTGTTTTTT | CASSVTGDTGELFF | TRBJ2-2 | TRBV5-1 | TRBD1 | -
TGCAGCGTCATCAACAGGGGAGGCTTCGTTGGACCCCAGTACTTC | CSVINRGGFVGPQYF | TRBJ2-5 | TRBV29-1 | - | -
TGCGCCAGCAGCTCCTGGGGTAGCGGGAGCACAGATACGCAGTATTTT | CASSSWGSGSTDTQYF | TRBJ2-3 | TRBV5-1 | TRBD2 | -
TGTGCCAGCAGTTTAGGTCCGGCGGCCATATACTACGAGCAGTACTTC | CASSLGPAAIYYEQYF | TRBJ2-7 | TRBV28 | - | -
TGTGCCGTGGGGAGGGGGACTAATGAAAAACTGTTTTTT | CAVGRGTNEKLFF | TRBJ1-4 | TRBV30 | - | -
TGTGCCAGCAGCTTAATCACGGTTGATAATGGCTACACCTTC | CASSLITVDNGYTF | TRBJ1-2 | TRBV7-9 | - | few
TGTGCCAGCAGTCTAGCGGGAGGGAATGGTGAGCAGTTCTTC | CASSLAGGNGEQFF | TRBJ2-1 | TRBV28 | TRBD2 | few
TGTGCCAGCTCACGAAAAGCGGGAAACAATGAGCAGTTCTTC | CASSRKAGNNEQFF | TRBJ2-1 | TRBV18 | TRBD2 | -
TGTGCCAGCAGTTCGCGGACTAGCGGGAGGGCCGATGAGCAGTTCTTC | CASSSRTSGRADEQFF | TRBJ2-1 | TRBV27 | TRBD2 | -
TGTGCCAGCAGTGGTGCGGGATGGTCCTACGAGCAGTACTTC | CASSGAGWSYEQYF | TRBJ2-7 | TRBV2 | - | few
TGTGCCAGCTCCGGACGATGGGAACTCTATGGCTACACCTTC | CASSGRWELYGYTF | TRBJ1-2 | TRBV18 | - | few
TGTGCCAGCAGCTTCGGGACAGGCCCCAACGAGCAGTACTTC | CASSFGTGPNEQYF | TRBJ2-7 | TRBV7-9 | TRBD1 | -
TGTGCCAGCAGGAAACAAGCAGGGGGGGGCTACACCTTC | CASRKQAGGGYTF | TRBJ1-2 | TRBV27 | TRBD1 | -
TGTGCCAGCAGTTTACGGGCTAGCGGGGAGCTGTTTTTT | CASSLRASGELFF | TRBJ2-2 | TRBV27 | - | -
TGTGCCAGCAGTGATCCTACTAGCGGGCCACAAGAGACCCAGTACTTC | CASSDPTSGPQETQYF | TRBJ2-5 | TRBV25-1 | TRBD2 | -
TGTGCCAGTAGTGGGGCCGACAGGTTCACCGGGGAGCTGTTTTTT | CASSGADRFTGELFF | TRBJ2-2 | TRBV19 | - | -
TGTGCCAGTAGTCGGAGCTCCTACAATGAGCAGTTCTTC | CASSRSSYNEQFF | TRBJ2-1 | TRBV19 | - | -
TGTGCCAGCAGACAAGGACAGGGGGCCAAAAACATTCAGTACTTC | CASRQGQGAKNIQYF | TRBJ2-4 | TRBV5-5 | TRBD1 | few
TGTGCCAGCAGTCACCGACTAGCGGGAGACAATGAGCAGTTCTTC | CASSHRLAGDNEQFF | TRBJ2-1 | TRBV27 | TRBD2 | few
TGCAGCGTGACCCAAGGTTCTGGGGATCAGCCCCAGCATTTT | CSVTQGSGDQPQHF | TRBJ1-5 | TRBV29-1 | - | -
TGTGCCAGCCAGGAACAGGTTAGCTCCTACAATGAGCAGTTCTTC | CASQEQVSSYNEQFF | TRBJ2-1 | TRBV19 | - | once
TGTGCCAGCAGCCCCGGGACAGCCCAAGAGACCCAGTACTTC | CASSPGTAQETQYF | TRBJ2-5 | TRBV7-3 | TRBD1 | -